This TCR beta chain emerged from a study of blood T cell repertoires in COVID-19. The assay was immunoSEQ multiplex PCR, and TCRdb's table has in-frame clones only and misses some. This sample has over 120,000 clones, with 80% found just once. From germline, CDR1 is SGHDN and CDR2 FVKESK. J gave up 10 bases and V 3 bases, and 7 bases lay outside the gene matches. The CDR3 has 14 residues. Sample: peripheral blood. The receptor's source is a man in his 70s who had recovered from COVID-19. V and J are TRBV14 and TRBJ2-2, with TRBD1 matching 8 bases. CDR3 region: CASSQLPGGTELFF. CDR3 DNA: TGTGCCAGCAGCCAGCTTCCAGGGGGCACGGAGCTGTTTTTT.